Presented here are 28 T cell receptor beta chains from one specimen sequenced in a study of vaccination and CD4 T cells after COVID-19. The antigens these receptors bind are not known. Treatment noted: roughly 10-day PBMC culture with coronavirus spike peptide pools or control peptides (ViraFEST assay). Cultured CD4+ T-cell DNA underwent Oncomine TCR Beta short-read sequencing. TCRdb re-called the PCR reads with MiXCR, one entry per CDR3 protein. Of 3,100 or so distinct CDR3 sequences detected, approximately 80% appear once; the ten largest clones hold about 38%. Sequencing was performed on CD4+ T cells from blood, cultured in vitro. All receptors derive from a human donor who had recovered from COVID-19.

This chain joins TRBV6-2 or TRBV6-3 and TRBJ1-2, with a weak D call TRBD1 (6 bases). Germline assignment: CDR1 MNHEY and CDR2 SVGEGT. This CDR3 region has 14 residues. V lost 5 bases and J lost 8, with 18 bases in between. The chain's CDR3 is CASSQSWGAGGYTF. CDR3 bases: TGTGCCAGCAGTCAATCCTGGGGGGCAGGAGGCTACACCTTC.

This chain joins TRBV7-6 and TRBJ1-3; D gene ambiguous. With 4 bases removed from V and 4 bases from J, the gap between germline ends came to 8 bases. CDR3 length equals 13 residues. CDR1 and CDR2 from the germline V gene are SGHVS and FNYEAQ. CDR3 loop: CASSSIGGNTIYF. In nucleotides, the CDR3 is TGTGCCAGCAGCTCCATCGGGGGAAACACCATATATTTT.

The chain combines TRBV20-1 with TRBJ1-6, with D possibly TRBD1 on 6 matching bases. V lost 2 bases to trimming and J lost 0 bases, with 11 bases between them. The CDR3 loop spans 16 amino acids. Germline V gives CDR1 DFQATT, CDR2 SNEGSKA (reference sequence). This CDR3 reads CSARMTGSSYNSPLHF. Written as DNA, the CDR3 is TGCAGTGCTAGAATGACAGGAAGCTCCTATAATTCACCCCTCCACTTT.

J is TRBJ1-5 and V is TRBV27; D ambiguous. CDR1 is MNHEY, CDR2 SMNVEV, per germline (reference sequence). CDR3 size: 14 residues. The germline V and J ends were trimmed by 0 bases and 6 bases, with 9 bases remaining between them. The DNA for the CDR3 is TGTGCCAGCAGTTTATCTTCTGTCGGTCAGCCCCAGCATTTT. Translation gives CASSLSSVGQPQHF.

By share of the sample, this clonotype is large. The rearrangement uses TRBV18 and TRBJ1-1; 7 bases are a match to TRBD1. Per the germline V gene, CDR1 is KGHSH and CDR2 is LQKENI. The CDR3 runs 16 residues. The junction had 7 bases not matched to a gene; V was cut back by 2 bases and J by 1 base. CDR3 in DNA: TGTGCCAGCTCACCAGGGGTGGGACAGTCGAACACTGAAGCTTTCTTT. Its protein is CASSPGVGQSNTEAFF.

This chain joins TRBV19 and TRBJ2-7; no firm D call. This CDR3 comprises 12 residues. Trimming removed 5 bases from V and 6 bases from J, with 11 bases in between. Looked up from germline, CDR1 is LNHDA and CDR2 is SQIVND (reference sequence). CDR3 residues: CASSGVSREQYF. The CDR3 DNA reads as TGTGCCAGTAGTGGGGTATCGCGCGAGCAGTACTTC. Based on the CDR3 plus reference TRBV19 and TRBJ2-7, the full variable domain is DGGITQSPKYLFRKEGQNVTLSCEQNLNHDAMYWYRQDPGQGLRLIYYSQIVNDFQKGDIAEGYSVSREKKESFPLTVTSAQKNPTAFYLCASSGVSREQYFGPGTRLTVT.

V gene TRBV20-1 combines with J gene TRBJ2-7, with TRBD1 matching over 9 bases. V trimming: 6 bases; J trimming: 3 bases; junction bases outside the gene matches: 9. In germline, CDR1 is DFQATT, CDR2 SNEGSKA (reference sequence). This CDR3 is built from 14 residues. CDR3 amino acids: CSAAQSTGGYEQYF. The CDR3 nucleotides are TGCAGTGCCGCCCAGTCGACAGGGGGCTACGAGCAGTACTTC.

The chain has TRBV7-9 and TRBJ1-6; TRBD1 is a possible D gene (6 bases). The germline V gene encodes CDR1 SEHNR and CDR2 FQNEAQ (reference sequence). Between the trimmed V and J ends, which lost 5 bases and 7 bases, there was a span of 15 bases. This CDR3 contains 15 residues. CDR3 in DNA: TGTGCCAGCAGCGCCCCCGGACAGCGAAATTCACCCCTCCACTTT. It encodes CASSAPGQRNSPLHF.

J is TRBJ1-5 and V is TRBV15; TRBD1 aligns across 10 bases. V trimming: 1 base; J trimming: 2 bases; junction bases outside the gene matches: 5. The germline V gene has CDR1 LNHNV and CDR2 YYDKDF (reference sequence). The CDR3 contains 17 residues. This CDR3 reads CATSRGRDRGGNQPQHF. CDR3 DNA sequence: TGTGCCACCAGCAGAGGTCGGGACAGGGGAGGCAATCAGCCCCAGCATTTT.

V gene TRBV6-1 combines with J gene TRBJ1-6; 7 bases map to TRBD1. V was pared by 7 bases and J by 5 bases, with 8 bases of the junction left unmatched. CDR3 length: 15 residues. CDR1 is MNHNS and CDR2 is SASEGT in the germline V gene. CDR3 protein: CASKLGQTDNSPLHF. Written as DNA, the CDR3 is TGTGCCAGCAAGTTGGGACAGACAGATAATTCACCCCTCCACTTT.

V and J are TRBV20-1 and TRBJ1-1; D might be TRBD1 (6 bases). Germline assignment: CDR1 DFQATT and CDR2 SNEGSKA (reference sequence). The CDR3 runs 13 residues. CDR3 in DNA: TGCAGCCGTCCCGGGACAAGGCCCGCTGAAGCTTTCTTT. It yields the protein CSRPGTRPAEAFF.

This chain joins TRBV12-3 or TRBV12-4 and TRBJ1-2; D is possibly TRBD1 (6 bases). Trimming left V 0 bases short and J 4 bases short, with 15 bases between. CDR3 length: 16 amino acids. The CDR3 loop reads CASSLAGGVGGYGYTF. CDR3 bases: TGTGCCAGCAGTTTAGCGGGAGGTGTAGGGGGCTATGGCTACACCTTC.

The rearrangement links TRBV20-1 to TRBJ1-4; 8 bases agree with TRBD1. CDR3 length equals 12 residues. The V segment lost 5 bases and the J segment 11 bases; nucleotides outside the gene matches: 7. Per the germline V gene, CDR1 is DFQATT and CDR2 is SNEGSKA (reference sequence). Written as DNA, the CDR3 is TGCAGTGCTTCAGACAGGGGATGGAAACTGTTTTTT. Translation: CSASDRGWKLFF.

As to this clonotype: A read error may explain this, as a much larger clone is one base away. The rearrangement joins TRBV6-5 to TRBJ2-2; no clear D. There are 15 residues in the CDR3. Germline V gives CDR1 MNHEY, CDR2 SVGAGI. The V end lost 0 bases, the J end lost 1 base, and 6 bases lay between the germline ends. DNA for the CDR3: TGTGCCAGCAGTTACTCGTTTAAGAACACCGGGGAGCTGTTTTTT. Its protein product is CASSYSFKNTGELFF.

V and J are TRBV5-8 and TRBJ2-7; no clear D. CDR3 length: 14 amino acids. Germline CDR1 and CDR2: SGHTS and YDEGEE. The V and J ends lost 9 bases and 3 bases respectively, with 19 bases between them. The CDR3 DNA follows: TGTGCCACCTCGACGGCCCCGGGTTTCTACGAGCAGTACTTC. It yields the protein CATSTAPGFYEQYF.

The CDR3 loop is CASSLGGGGTEAFF. The CDR3, as DNA: TGTGCCAGCAGCTTAGGGGGCGGGGGCACTGAAGCTTTCTTT. The chain carries TRBV7-2 and TRBJ1-1, with D tentatively TRBD1 (5 bases). The ends were cut back, 1 base at V and 4 bases at J, with 10 bases in the middle. The CDR3 is made up of 14 amino acids. Germline lookup yields CDR1 SGHTA and CDR2 FQGNSA.

This clonotype occurred once. The V call is TRBV10-3, the J call TRBJ1-2; no definite D call. V lost 2 bases and J 9 bases, leaving 10 bases between the germline ends. CDR3 length equals 12 residues. Per germline, CDR1 ENHRY and CDR2 SYGVKD. CDR3 DNA sequence: TGTGCCATCAGTGAGAGACCGGGCAGCTACACCTTC. Translation: CAISERPGSYTF.

The chain recombines TRBV7-6 with TRBJ1-5, with 10 bases matching TRBD1. Looked up from germline, CDR1 is SGHVS and CDR2 is FNYEAQ. CDR3 length equals 14 residues. The V segment lost 1 base and the J segment 8 bases; nucleotides outside the gene matches: 2. The CDR3 DNA is TGTGCCAGCAGCTTAGGGACAGGGGGAGAGCCCCAGCATTTT. Translation gives CASSLGTGGEPQHF.

The chain links TRBV14 to TRBJ1-2; D gene ambiguous. Germline loops: CDR1 SGHDN, CDR2 FVKESK. The V gene lost 0 bases and the J gene lost 5 bases, with 7 bases spanning the gap. This CDR3 has 13 amino acids. Here the CDR3 DNA reads TGTGCCAGCAGCCAAGAATTACGATATGGCTACACCTTC. Protein: CASSQELRYGYTF.

The gene calls are TRBV6-2 or TRBV6-3 and TRBJ2-2; D is unclear. The V end lost 0 bases, the J end lost 5 bases, and 13 bases lay between the germline ends. Germline CDR1 is MNHEY and CDR2 is SVGEGT. The CDR3 spans 16 residues. Here the CDR3 DNA reads TGTGCCAGCAGTTACTCCCCCAGGCAGGCGACCGGGGAGCTGTTTTTT. Protein sequence: CASSYSPRQATGELFF.

This clonotype was picked up one time. V gene TRBV10-1 combines with J gene TRBJ2-3, with D possibly being TRBD2 (6 bases). V was cut by 8 bases and J by 5 bases, with 11 bases left in between. The CDR3 length is 12 residues. In germline, CDR1 is WNHNN, CDR2 SYGVQD (reference sequence). As DNA, the CDR3 is TGCGCCAGCGGGGGGAGAAGAGATACGCAGTATTTT. It is translated as CASGGRRDTQYF.

The chain uses TRBV6-2 or TRBV6-3 and TRBJ2-5; the match to TRBD2 covers 9 bases. This CDR3 region has 16 residues. V trimming: 2 bases; J trimming: 0 bases; junction bases outside the gene matches: 4. Per germline, CDR1 MNHEY and CDR2 SVGEGT. Written as DNA, the CDR3 is TGTGCCAGCAGTTACGTCAGCGGGGGGAACCAAGAGACCCAGTACTTC. It codes for CASSYVSGGNQETQYF.

As for this clonotype: Mismatch with germline at one junction end may stem from a read error. This chain uses TRBV6-1 with TRBJ2-6; TRBD2 matches 7 bases. The germline V gene has CDR1 MNHNS and CDR2 SASEGT. The length of the CDR3 is 20 residues. This CDR3 is CASSRGEVVDGSSRANVLTF. The CDR3 nucleotides read TGTGCCAGCAGCCGGGGGGAGGTTGTGGACGGAAGCTCTAGGGCCAACGTCCTGACTTTC.

The count of this clonotype is one. The rearrangement uses TRBV7-9 and TRBJ2-3; 7 bases are a match to TRBD1. Looked up from germline, CDR1 is SEHNR and CDR2 is FQNEAQ (reference sequence). The J segment lost 4 bases and the V segment lost 5 bases, leaving 3 bases of the junction unmatched. This CDR3 is built from 13 residues. The CDR3 bases are TGTGCCAGCAGCCCAGGGACAGCAGATACGCAGTATTTT. Translation: CASSPGTADTQYF. Full variable domain (rest looked up from reference TRBV7-9 and TRBJ2-3): DTGVSQNPRHKITKRGQNVTFRCDPISEHNRLYWYRQTLGQGPEFLTYFQNEAQLEKSRLLSDRFSAERPKGSFSTLEIQRTEQGDSAMYLCASSPGTADTQYFGPGTRLTVL.

The chain combines TRBV6-4 with TRBJ2-5, with a tentative D call TRBD2 (5 bases). The CDR3 totals 13 residues. With 9 bases removed from V and 5 bases from J, the gap between germline ends came to 16 bases. Germline V gene data show CDR1 as MRHNA and CDR2 as SNTAGT. CDR3 coding DNA: TGTGCCAGTGCCATCGGGGTTCGGGAGACCCAGTACTTC. This translates into CASAIGVRETQYF.

This chain connects TRBV19 to TRBJ1-5, with D uncertain. Germline assignment: CDR1 LNHDA and CDR2 SQIVND (reference sequence). The CDR3 covers 16 residues. Trimming took 8 bases from V and 2 from J, leaving 19 bases between them. The CDR3 DNA is TGTGCCAGTTCCCATGCGTGGGGAATAGGCAATCAGCCCCAGCATTTT. Its protein product is CASSHAWGIGNQPQHF.

The genes are TRBV6-5 and TRBJ2-2; D remains unclear. The germline V gene encodes CDR1 MNHEY and CDR2 SVGAGI. The CDR3 covers 15 residues. Trimming shortened V by 0 bases and J by 1 base, and 6 bases separated the two germline ends. In DNA, the CDR3 is TGTGCCAGCAGTTACTCGTATGGGAACACCGGGGAGCTGTTTTTT. It yields the protein CASSYSYGNTGELFF.

V is TRBV12-3 or TRBV12-4 and J is TRBJ1-1, with D perhaps matching TRBD1 (5 bases). V was clipped by 4 bases and J by 1 base, with 7 bases between them. The CDR3 spans 13 residues. CDR3 amino acids: CASSYTGNTEAFF. The CDR3 nucleotides are TGTGCCAGCAGTTACACAGGGAACACTGAAGCTTTCTTT.